A single sample is the source of the 20 T cell receptor beta chains below, sequenced in a study of blood T cell repertoires in COVID-19. Clones were read by immunoSEQ multiplex PCR, and TCRdb kept only the in-frame ones, dropping some. The sample holds around 140,000 clones; approximately 90% are singletons and the top ten take around 2.1%. Specimen: peripheral blood. The receptors were gathered from a man aged 70-80 years with active COVID-19.

This clone was recorded a few times. V is TRBV9 and J is TRBJ1-6, with unresolved D. This CDR3 has 14 residues. Trimming took off 4 bases at V and 9 bases at J, with 14 bases between the two ends. CDR1 and CDR2 from the germline V gene are SGDLS and YYNGEE. The CDR3 DNA sequence: TGTGCCAGCAGCCCGGTGCTGGGAGCTTCACCCCTCCACTTT. Translating it yields CASSPVLGASPLHF.

The sample holds a few counts of this clone. This chain connects TRBV4-3 to TRBJ2-7; D possibly corresponds to TRBD1 (6 bases). V shed 1 base and J shed 6 bases, with 13 bases lying between them. Germline V gene lookup returns CDR1 LGHNA and CDR2 YSLEER. This CDR3 has 14 amino acids. The CDR3 DNA reads TGCGCCAGCAGCCAAGTACTTTTGGGGGCCGAGCAGTACTTC. This encodes CASSQVLLGAEQYF.

The rearrangement links TRBV24-1 to TRBJ2-1; D unclear. V was clipped by 0 bases and J by 3 bases, with 8 bases between them. The CDR3 length is 15 residues. Germline V CDR1 and CDR2: KGHDR, SFDVKD. CDR3 region: CATSDLQANYNEQFF. The CDR3 bases are TGTGCCACCAGTGATTTGCAGGCTAACTACAATGAGCAGTTCTTC.

The chain joins TRBV9 to TRBJ1-4; perhaps TRBD1 as D (6 bases). The length of the CDR3 is 14 residues. The germline V gene encodes CDR1 SGDLS and CDR2 YYNGEE. The V gene lost 2 bases and the J gene lost 8 bases, with 13 bases spanning the gap. CDR3 bases: TGTGCCAGCAGCGTTACAGGGTCGGGCGAAAAACTGTTTTTT. This sequence encodes CASSVTGSGEKLFF. Together with reference TRBV9 and TRBJ1-4, the CDR3 gives the full variable domain: DSGVTQTPKHLITATGQRVTLRCSPRSGDLSVYWYQQSLDQGLQFLIQYYNGEERAKGNILERFSAQQFPDLHSELNLSSLELGDSALYFCASSVTGSGEKLFFGSGTQLSVL.

The V gene is TRBV28, the J gene TRBJ1-2, with 8 bases matching TRBD1. Trimming removed 6 bases from V and 6 bases from J; junction bases left unmatched: 9. Germline V gene sequence: CDR1 MDHEN, CDR2 SYDVKM. CDR3 length equals 14 residues. Here the CDR3 DNA reads TGTGCCAGCAGGGCCTGGACAGGGACCGATGGCTACACCTTC. This gives the protein CASRAWTGTDGYTF.

In its sample, this clone was seen a few times. The genes are TRBV6-5 and TRBJ2-1, with 14 bases lining up with TRBD2. The CDR3 consists of 16 residues. Germline V gene data show CDR1 as MNHEY and CDR2 as SVGAGI. J lost 4 bases, V lost 4 bases, and 3 bases had no gene match. The CDR3 is CASSSRTSGGYNEQFF. CDR3 bases: TGTGCCAGCAGTTCCCGGACTAGCGGGGGGTACAATGAGCAGTTCTTC.

This sequence joins TRBV27 and TRBJ2-5, with 8 bases that match TRBD1. Germline values: CDR1 MNHEY, CDR2 SMNVEV (reference sequence). The length of the CDR3 is 16 residues. Germline trimming cut 5 bases from V and 1 base from J; bases unmatched to any gene: 9. CDR3 nucleotide sequence: TGTGCCAGCAGTGCAGCAGGGGGCTTTGCCCAAGAGACCCAGTACTTC. Protein sequence: CASSAAGGFAQETQYF.

The chain employs TRBV25-1 and TRBJ2-3, with 7 bases identical to TRBD1. CDR1 and CDR2 (germline): MGHDK, SYGVNS. CDR3 length equals 18 residues. The V gene end was trimmed by 8 bases and the J gene end by 0 bases; junction bases not matched to a gene: 17. The CDR3 reads CASLPAGRDRESTDTQYF. The CDR3 DNA follows: TGTGCCAGCCTACCCGCCGGAAGAGACAGGGAGAGCACAGATACGCAGTATTTT.

The chain links TRBV27 to TRBJ2-4, with D possibly matching TRBD1 (5 bases). Trimming removed 0 bases from V and 1 base from J, with 10 bases in between. Germline V gene data show CDR1 as MNHEY and CDR2 as SMNVEV (reference sequence). The CDR3 length is 16 residues. The CDR3 nucleotides read TGTGCCAGCAGTTTATCCTGGCAGGGTGCCAAAAACATTCAGTACTTC. Translation gives CASSLSWQGAKNIQYF.

This clone was detected a few times. V gene TRBV19 combines with J gene TRBJ2-1, with D unclear. The CDR3 runs 13 residues. CDR1 and CDR2 from the germline V gene are LNHDA and SQIVND (reference sequence). V gave up 5 bases and J gave up 4 bases, with 9 bases separating them. DNA for the CDR3: TGTGCCAGTAGTCGCGAGTTTTACAATGAGCAGTTCTTC. This codes for CASSREFYNEQFF.

The table lists this clone with a few counts. The V and J genes are TRBV6-5 and TRBJ2-7, with a possible D match to TRBD1 (5 bases). The CDR3 is made up of 15 amino acids. Trimming left V 6 bases short and J 3 bases short, with 18 bases between. CDR1 MNHEY and CDR2 SVGAGI come from the germline V gene. CDR3 DNA: TGTGCCAGCAGAGATACGCGACAGAGCCTCTACGAGCAGTACTTC. Its protein product is CASRDTRQSLYEQYF.

The chain couples TRBV27 to TRBJ2-1; D perhaps matches TRBD2 (5 bases). Per germline, CDR1 MNHEY and CDR2 SMNVEV (reference sequence). V dropped 6 bases and J dropped 7 bases, with 19 bases sitting between them. The CDR3 covers 15 residues. CDR3 DNA: TGTGCCAGCAGCCGCTCCGTACGGGAAACGAATGAGCAGTTCTTC. Amino acid sequence: CASSRSVRETNEQFF.

The chain carries TRBV9 and TRBJ1-3, with D possibly being TRBD1 (5 bases). The CDR3 totals 15 residues. Germline lookup yields CDR1 SGDLS and CDR2 YYNGEE. Trimming pared 1 base from V and 4 bases from J, leaving 12 bases between. The CDR3 coding sequence is TGTGCCAGCAGCGTAACTCAGGGACTCGGAAACACCATATATTTT. Encoded protein: CASSVTQGLGNTIYF.

The genes are TRBV6-2 or TRBV6-3 and TRBJ2-1; TRBD2 agrees at 8 bases. The ends lost 5 bases at V and 0 bases at J; junction bases unmatched: 3. Germline loops: CDR1 MNHEY, CDR2 SVGEGT. The CDR3 spans 15 residues. The CDR3 is CASSTSGSSYNEQFF. The CDR3 DNA follows: TGTGCCAGCAGTACAAGCGGGAGCTCCTACAATGAGCAGTTCTTC.

The V call is TRBV27, the J call TRBJ2-7, with D tentatively TRBD2 (5 bases). This CDR3 has 17 residues. Trimming stripped 5 bases from V and 6 bases from J, with 26 bases between. Germline lookup yields CDR1 MNHEY and CDR2 SMNVEV (reference sequence). The CDR3 region has the DNA TGTGCCAGCAGTCCGCTTCTGACTACGGACCTTTTCGGCGAGCAGTACTTC. Protein product: CASSPLLTTDLFGEQYF.

V gene TRBV7-3 combines with J gene TRBJ2-3; 16 nucleotides agree with TRBD2. V lost 5 bases and J lost 4; bases outside the gene matches: 6. Germline-derived CDR1 and CDR2 are SGHTA and FQGTGA. CDR3 size: 17 residues. CDR3 in amino acids: CASSLGLAGGRADTQYF. The CDR3 DNA reads TGTGCCAGCAGCCTGGGACTAGCGGGAGGGAGGGCAGATACGCAGTATTTT.

J is TRBJ1-5 and V is TRBV2; D unclear. CDR3 size: 15 residues. Germline-derived CDR1 and CDR2 are SNHLY and FYNNEI. V was pared by 2 bases and J by 3 bases, with 11 bases between. The CDR3 loop reads CASSELSLYNQPQHF. For the CDR3, the DNA is TGTGCCAGCAGTGAATTGAGTCTTTACAATCAGCCCCAGCATTTT.

J is TRBJ2-1 and V is TRBV4-3; TRBD1 might be the D (7 bases). The germline V and J ends were trimmed by 0 bases and 7 bases, with 16 bases remaining between them. Germline CDR1 and CDR2: LGHNA and YSLEER. This CDR3 has 16 amino acids. The DNA of the CDR3 is TGCGCCAGCAGCCAAGAGTGGCGGCAGGGGGGTAATGAGCAGTTCTTC. Translated: CASSQEWRQGGNEQFF.

The count of this clone is one. This chain joins TRBV6-2 or TRBV6-3 and TRBJ2-7; 7 nucleotides align to TRBD2. The CDR3 contains 15 residues. Per germline, CDR1 MNHEY and CDR2 SVGEGT. Trimming took 0 bases from V and 3 from J; bases not matched to a gene: 5. The CDR3 loop reads CASSYSGGRNYEQYF. CDR3 in DNA: TGTGCCAGCAGTTACTCCGGGGGGAGAAACTACGAGCAGTACTTC.

The chain combines TRBV6-5 with TRBJ2-1, with 10 bases fitting TRBD1. CDR1 is MNHEY and CDR2 is SVGAGI in the germline V gene. This CDR3 is built from 15 residues. The V segment lost 6 bases and the J segment 3 bases; nucleotides outside the gene matches: 5. CDR3 bases: TGTGCCAGCAGCAACCGGGACAGGGGCTACAATGAGCAGTTCTTC. It yields the protein CASSNRDRGYNEQFF.